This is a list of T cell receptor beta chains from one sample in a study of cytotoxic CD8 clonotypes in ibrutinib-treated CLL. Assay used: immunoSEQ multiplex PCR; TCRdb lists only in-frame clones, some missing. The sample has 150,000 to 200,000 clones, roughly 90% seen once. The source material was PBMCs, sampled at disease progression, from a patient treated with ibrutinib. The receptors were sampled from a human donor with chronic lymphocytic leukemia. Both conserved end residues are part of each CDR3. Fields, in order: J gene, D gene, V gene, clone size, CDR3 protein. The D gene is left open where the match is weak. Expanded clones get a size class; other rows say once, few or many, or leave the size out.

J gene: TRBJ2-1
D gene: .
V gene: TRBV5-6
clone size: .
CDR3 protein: CASSLAMAEMIGNEQFF

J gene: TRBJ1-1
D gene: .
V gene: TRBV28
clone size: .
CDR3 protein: CASRRGDTEAFF

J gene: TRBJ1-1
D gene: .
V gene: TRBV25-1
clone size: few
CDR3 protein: CASSDDGGSTEAFF

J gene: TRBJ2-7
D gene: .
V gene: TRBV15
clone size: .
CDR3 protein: CATSRVWERYEQYF

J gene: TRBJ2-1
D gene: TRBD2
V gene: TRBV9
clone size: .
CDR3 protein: CASSGTSGIYNEQFF

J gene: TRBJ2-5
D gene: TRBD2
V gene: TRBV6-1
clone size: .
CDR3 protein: CASSESGGRETQYF

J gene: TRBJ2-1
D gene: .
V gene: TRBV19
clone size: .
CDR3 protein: CASSTQGGDYNEQFF

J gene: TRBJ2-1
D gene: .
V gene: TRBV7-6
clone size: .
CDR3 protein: CASSSMDSREQFF

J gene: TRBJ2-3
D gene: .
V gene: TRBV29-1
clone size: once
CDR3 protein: CSVARDNTDTQYF

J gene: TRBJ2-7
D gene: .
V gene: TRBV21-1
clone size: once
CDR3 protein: CASSNYEQYF

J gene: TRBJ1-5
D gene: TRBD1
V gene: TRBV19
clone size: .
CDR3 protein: CASRPTGGESNQPQHF

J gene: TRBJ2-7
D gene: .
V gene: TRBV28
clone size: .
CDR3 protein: CASSFPLGEQYF

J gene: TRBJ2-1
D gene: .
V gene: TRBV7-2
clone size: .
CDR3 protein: CASSLGLLQFF

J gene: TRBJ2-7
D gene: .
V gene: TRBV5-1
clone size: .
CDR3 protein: CASSLRGPLTSSYEQYF

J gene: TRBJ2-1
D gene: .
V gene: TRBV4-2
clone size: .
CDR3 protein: CASSQADGAYNEQFF

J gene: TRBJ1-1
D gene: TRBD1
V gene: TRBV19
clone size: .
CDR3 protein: CASSTGQDGIEAFF

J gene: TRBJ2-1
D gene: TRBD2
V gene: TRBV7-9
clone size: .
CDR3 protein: CASSVLAARSYNEQFF

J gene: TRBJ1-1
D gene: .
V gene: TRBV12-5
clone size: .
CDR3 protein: CASGLVLSPGGEAFF

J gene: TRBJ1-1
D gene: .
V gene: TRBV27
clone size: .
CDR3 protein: CASSWRPRAADLNTEAFF

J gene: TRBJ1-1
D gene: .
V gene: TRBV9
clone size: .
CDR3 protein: CASSPTRGAEAFF

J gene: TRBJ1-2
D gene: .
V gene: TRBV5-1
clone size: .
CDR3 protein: CASSVGMASGLEGYTF

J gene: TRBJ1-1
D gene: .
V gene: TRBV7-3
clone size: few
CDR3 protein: CASSSRMNTEAFF

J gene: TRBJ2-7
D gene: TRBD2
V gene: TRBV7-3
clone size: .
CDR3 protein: CASSPTSGGPYEQYF

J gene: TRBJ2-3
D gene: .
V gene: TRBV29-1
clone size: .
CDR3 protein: CSGGVGSTDTQYF

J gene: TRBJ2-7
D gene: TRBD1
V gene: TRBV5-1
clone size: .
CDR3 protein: CASSLGTDEQYF

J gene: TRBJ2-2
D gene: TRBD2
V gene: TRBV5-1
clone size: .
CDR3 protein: CASSFRLAGGTSEMNTGELFF